Below, one T cell receptor beta chain is given with its context. The ends lost 3 bases at V and 3 bases at J; junction bases unmatched: 7. This CDR3 contains 15 residues. CDR1 and CDR2 from the germline V gene are LGHNA and YSLEER. These data come from a study of Japanese encephalitis immunity and Zika vaccine responses. TCRdb processed the 5' RACE reads anew with MiXCR; each CDR3 protein has one entry. The sample has approximately 200 distinct CDR3 sequences; 4.5% to 6.5% are singletons. Peptide pools at around 1 ug/mL each stimulated CFSE-labeled PBMCs over a roughly 6-day culture. The specimen comprised antigen-activated CD8+ T cells from blood, cultured, sampled during a Zika inactivated vaccine study. J is TRBJ1-1 and V is TRBV4-3; 7 nucleotides agree with TRBD1. This clonotype originated in an adult man who received an inactivated Zika virus vaccine. The CDR3 here is CASSQSITGDTEAFF. CDR3 coding DNA: TGCGCCAGCAGCCAGTCAATTACAGGGGACACTGAAGCTTTCTTT.